This TCR beta chain was observed in a study of beta chain features in type 1 diabetes (dated by TCRdb to the late 2010s). With respect to the entire study: No differences in mean age, gender distribution, total cell number or subset yield were found between patients and healthy donors. In the study, recently diagnosed type 1 diabetes patients and matched healthy donors were compared on the TCRB repertoires of their sorted circulating CD4+ T cell subsets. Regulatory and stem cell-like memory subsets were obtained from only 8 patients and about 8 healthy donors, while naive and central memory subsets were obtained from all 30 or so donors. A total of 90 million to 140 million sorted cells were examined across all samples, and RNA yield correlated strongly with the number of cells per subset.

General conclusions and limits of the study: Type 1 diabetes patients showed a moderate but significant shortening of TCRB CDR3 length in all four CD4+ subsets. At VDJ recombination sites, patients with type 1 diabetes made fewer insertions and deleted more nucleotides, a pattern implying thymic rearrangement abnormalities. Only small numbers of individuals were included in the HLA sub-analyses, which left unresolved whether HLA type had any influence on TCRB rearrangement. Sequencing cDNA rather than genomic DNA could over-represent highly expressing activated cells, although activation and CD3 levels did not differ between groups. PCR might favor shorter templates, but patient and control samples were amplified and corrected together, so any skew would affect both groups equally. Naive, central memory and regulatory TCRB repertoires appeared more similar among patients than among healthy donors.

From each donor, a single peripheral blood sample of 90 to 150 mL on average was drawn into heparinised tubes. Naive, central memory, regulatory and stem cell-like memory CD4+ T cells were sorted on a BD FACSAria II using a panel including CD45RO, CCR7, CD25, CD127, CD95 and CD27. A purity above 95% was achieved for all sorted populations. Right away, PBMCs were isolated by Lymphoprep density gradient centrifugation and were stained directly, with no culture step. So that batch effects would be minimized, each experiment stained and sorted samples in pairs, pairing one healthy donor with one patient. Germline trimming amounts to 5 bases on V and 2 bases on J, with 6 as the count of junction bases outside the gene matches. Reading from cysteine to phenylalanine, the CDR3 counts 16 amino acids. Only CDR3 DNA remains: 48 bases, in frame from the first base. The CDR1 and CDR2 encoded by the germline V gene are SGHTA and FQGNSA.

Worth noting for this clone: Its antigen remains undetermined. The record has no base qualities; no much larger clone is one base away.

All of the isolated RNA was reverse transcribed with the High Capacity cDNA Reverse Transcription Kit, so expressed TCRB transcripts were sequenced. Naive, central memory and regulatory T cell samples underwent deep immunoSEQ sequencing, averaging around 3.7 million total reads per sample. Sorted cells were lysed in RLT buffer, and RNA was extracted using DNase-treated RNeasy Micro or Mini kits according to cell number. Each cell subset was processed on its own to prevent cross-contamination, while patient and healthy donor samples were processed together. The immunoSEQ multiplex PCR was used to amplify TCRB sequences from cDNA, generating 87-bp fragments that spanned the CDR3 region. Sequencing of the amplicons was done on the Illumina HiSeq platform. The authors' analysis ran thus. Synthetic template baselines were used to correct PCR bias computationally, reads within Hamming distance 2 were collapsed, and singletons that could not be merged were discarded. Reads were aligned against IMGT to assign V, D and J genes, CDR3 length and insertions or deletions at six rearrangement sites. Within each subset, clonotype counts were normalized to sorted cell number, after which true diversity and Gini coefficients were computed with the tcR R package. The overlap coefficient, calculated on TCRB nucleotide sequences, was used to quantify repertoire sharing. As a proxy for the pre-selection repertoire, out-of-frame TCRB sequences from naive cells were analyzed. TCRdb obtained this table from immuneACCESS and retained in-frame rearrangements with V and J assigned. These tables miss some clones; where compared with another copy, unresolved V genes account for less than half of the shortfall, and the remainder is unexplained. The V and J calls and clone size were taken over from that table, and D and trimming were inferred from the DNA. Here the sample has about 230,000 clones; 16% occur a single time. The leading ten clones occupy more than 0.075% of the sample.

The V and J segments used are TRBV7-2 and TRBJ2-1, with 10 bases aligning to TRBD1. Sequences were obtained from naive CD4+ T cells from blood. According to the study, the label for this sample's cell subset or site signals: true naive CD4+ T cells. The clonotype originates from a man aged 30 to 45 with type 1 diabetes. Here is the DNA: TGTGCCAGCAGCGGGGAGACAGGGGGCCCCTACAATGAGCAGTTCTTC. Its translation reads: CASSGETGGPYNEQFF.